This TCR beta chain was sequenced during a study of cytomegalovirus exposure and HLA in healthy donors. Study information: In a previous analysis, nearly 120 million unique TCR beta sequences were found from 150 million to 200 million T cells. Among some 400 genotyped donors, around 82% fell in the Caucasian-associated ancestry cluster.

Concerning this clone: Its antigen remains unidentified.

The PCR used 60 Vbeta and 13 Jbeta primers. Method: immunoSEQ multiplex PCR; TCRdb's copy keeps in-frame clones and lacks some. Among some 83,000 clones listed, just under 75% were seen once. General observations from the study: After further analysis at a later stage, roughly 16,000 TCR beta sequences were associated with HLA alleles at 0.05 false discovery rate.

The junction had 7 bases not matched to a gene; V was cut back by 2 bases and J by 2 bases. Germline-derived CDR1 and CDR2 are SGDLS and YYNGEE. The CDR3 covers 17 residues. The TCR sequence derives from a man in his sixties in good health and CMV-seronegative. The chain uses TRBV9 and TRBJ2-1; 10 bases agree with TRBD2. Material: PBMCs. CDR3 amino acids: CASSVGLAVHTYNEQFF. CDR3 bases: TGTGCCAGCAGCGTCGGACTAGCGGTACACACCTACAATGAGCAGTTCTTC. The full variable domain, in which reference TRBV9 and TRBJ2-1 provide the parts outside the CDR3, is DSGVTQTPKHLITATGQRVTLRCSPRSGDLSVYWYQQSLDQGLQFLIQYYNGEERAKGNILERFSAQQFPDLHSELNLSSLELGDSALYFCASSVGLAVHTYNEQFFGPGTRLTVL.